Detailed here is one TCR beta chain. Its cognate antigen is unknown. Evenly divided among several immunoSEQ plates was the genomic DNA of each subset. The repertoire was sequenced with immunoSEQ multiplex PCR; TCRdb's copy has only in-frame clones and lacks some. The profile covers over a million clones, with about 96% appearing a single time and 0.95% to 1.5% taken by the ten largest. The V end lost 4 bases, the J end lost 3 bases, and 13 bases lay between the germline ends. The CDR3 extends over 15 amino acids. Germline CDR1 and CDR2: SNHLY and FYNNEI. This record belongs to a study of shared clonotypes between healthy human individuals. Notes on the study in general: Clonotype sharing among donors likely depends on sequencing depth. Sample collection involved blood only; tissue repertoires are likely different.

The rearrangement joins TRBV2 to TRBJ1-5; tentatively, D is TRBD1 (6 bases). Source material: naive CD4+ T cells sorted from blood. Subset described: CD45RA+ positively selected. The source is a man aged 25 to 40 in good health. DNA for the CDR3: TGTGCCAGCAGTGCGAACAGGGTGACCAATCAGCCCCAGCATTTT. It yields the protein CASSANRVTNQPQHF. Full variable domain (missing parts from reference TRBV2 and TRBJ1-5): EPEVTQTPSHQVTQMGQEVILRCVPISNHLYFYWYRQILGQKVEFLVSFYNNEISEKSEIFDDQFSVERPDGSNFTLKIRSTKLEDSAMYFCASSANRVTNQPQHFGDGTRLSIL.